This T cell receptor (beta chain) emerged from a study of blood T cell repertoires in COVID-19. Study-wide background: PBMCs, B-cell-depleted T cells, or T cells provided the cDNA or gDNA that made up the material.

This CDR3 region has 15 residues. Germline V gives CDR1 LGHDT, CDR2 YNNKEL (reference sequence). V lost 3 bases, J lost 2 bases, and 11 bases lay in between. Categorization into cohorts depended on clinical history that participants reported. As processed by the authors: Estimates of nucleated cell counts were drawn from the amplification of reference gene primers. Sequencing was performed with immunoSEQ multiplex PCR; in TCRdb, only in-frame clones are kept and a portion is missing. The V and J calls and the clone size are those of that table, but D and trimming were determined from the DNA. Found here are fewer than 350,000 clones, more than 80% of them singletons; the top ten hold roughly 4.3%.

The chain joins TRBV3-1 (or the pseudogene TRBV3-2) to TRBJ1-3, with D perhaps TRBD1 (6 bases). Material: PBMCs or T cells enriched from blood (not recorded which). The receptor comes from a woman aged 25 to 39 with acute COVID-19. CDR3 in amino acids: CASSQNSGAGNTIYF. The CDR3 DNA reads TGTGCCAGCAGCCAGAACTCAGGGGCTGGAAACACCATATATTTT.